Listed below are T cell receptor beta chains from one sample, sequenced in a study of tumor T cells in aggressive B-cell lymphoma. TCRdb's table, derived via immunoSEQ multiplex PCR, lists solely in-frame clones and lacks some. This table has about 3,500 clones, 94% appearing once. Sequencing used tumor tissue. Source of these receptors: an adult with diffuse large B cell lymphoma. Both conserved end residues are part of each CDR3. The D gene is left open where the match is weak. Size tells how often a clone was seen (once, few, many) or the class of an expanded clone, and some rows leave it out.

d_gene: TRBD1
j_gene: TRBJ2-2
v_gene: TRBV11-2
abundance: once
CDR3aa: CASSLATGPNTGELFF
CDR3nt: TGTGCCAGCAGCTTAGCGACAGGGCCGAACACCGGGGAGCTGTTTTTT

d_gene: NA
j_gene: TRBJ2-3
v_gene: TRBV1
abundance: NA
CDR3aa: CTSLFRRDTCTDTQYF
CDR3nt: TGCACCAGTCTCTTCCGCCGGGACACTTGCACAGATACGCAGTATTTT

d_gene: NA
j_gene: TRBJ2-1
v_gene: TRBV29-1
abundance: NA
CDR3aa: CSGDTSLYNEQFF
CDR3nt: TGCAGCGGGGACACTTCGTTGTACAATGAGCAGTTCTTC

d_gene: NA
j_gene: TRBJ2-5
v_gene: TRBV29-1
abundance: NA
CDR3aa: CSVVQGRETQYF
CDR3nt: TGCAGCGTTGTGCAGGGCAGGGAGACCCAGTACTTC

d_gene: NA
j_gene: TRBJ2-3
v_gene: TRBV29-1
abundance: once
CDR3aa: CSSEISTDTQYF
CDR3nt: TGCAGCTCGGAGATAAGCACAGATACGCAGTATTTT

d_gene: TRBD2
j_gene: TRBJ2-1
v_gene: TRBV28
abundance: NA
CDR3aa: CASSPALAGGNEQFF
CDR3nt: TGTGCCAGCAGTCCCGCCCTAGCGGGAGGGAATGAGCAGTTCTTC

d_gene: NA
j_gene: TRBJ1-1
v_gene: TRBV5-1
abundance: NA
CDR3aa: CASSLAEPNTEAFF
CDR3nt: TGCGCCAGCAGCTTGGCGGAGCCGAACACTGAAGCTTTCTTT

d_gene: TRBD2
j_gene: TRBJ2-5
v_gene: TRBV4-2
abundance: NA
CDR3aa: CASSQEGIAGAYF
CDR3nt: TGTGCCAGCAGCCAAGAGGGGATAGCGGGAGCTTACTTC

d_gene: TRBD1
j_gene: TRBJ2-4
v_gene: TRBV7-2
abundance: few
CDR3aa: CASSPSTGVVIQYF
CDR3nt: TGTGCCAGCAGCCCATCAACAGGGGTGGTCATTCAGTACTTC

d_gene: TRBD2
j_gene: TRBJ2-2
v_gene: TRBV19
abundance: once
CDR3aa: CASSIVAGVTGELFF
CDR3nt: TGTGCCAGTAGTATAGTAGCGGGAGTCACCGGGGAGCTGTTTTTT

d_gene: TRBD2
j_gene: TRBJ2-5
v_gene: TRBV5-1
abundance: NA
CDR3aa: CASSLGLAGPQETQYF
CDR3nt: TGCGCCAGCAGCTTGGGACTAGCGGGCCCTCAAGAGACCCAGTACTTC

d_gene: NA
j_gene: TRBJ2-1
v_gene: TRBV6-1
abundance: NA
CDR3aa: CASSPPNSNEQFF
CDR3nt: TGTGCCAGCAGTCCTCCTAACTCCAATGAGCAGTTCTTC

d_gene: TRBD1
j_gene: TRBJ1-5
v_gene: TRBV19
abundance: NA
CDR3aa: CASSVGQLNQPQHF
CDR3nt: TGTGCCAGTAGTGTGGGACAGCTTAATCAGCCCCAGCATTTT

d_gene: NA
j_gene: TRBJ2-3
v_gene: TRBV7-3
abundance: NA
CDR3aa: CASSRISGTSTDTQYF
CDR3nt: TGTGCCAGCAGCCGCATTTCGGGAACGAGCACAGATACGCAGTATTTT

d_gene: NA
j_gene: TRBJ2-7
v_gene: TRBV2
abundance: NA
CDR3aa: CASSDTYEQYF
CDR3nt: TGTGCCAGCAGTGACACCTACGAGCAGTACTTC

d_gene: NA
j_gene: TRBJ2-4
v_gene: TRBV5-1
abundance: NA
CDR3aa: CASSLVGDGNIQYF
CDR3nt: TGCGCCAGCAGCTTGGTGGGAGACGGAAACATTCAGTACTTC

d_gene: TRBD2
j_gene: TRBJ2-3
v_gene: TRBV7-9
abundance: NA
CDR3aa: CASSLRLANLRWEQDTQYF
CDR3nt: TGTGCCAGCAGCTTAAGACTAGCTAATCTACGATGGGAACAAGATACGCAGTATTTT

d_gene: TRBD1
j_gene: TRBJ2-7
v_gene: TRBV28
abundance: NA
CDR3aa: CASSGGQTYEQYF
CDR3nt: TGTGCTAGCAGTGGGGGACAGACCTACGAGCAGTACTTC

d_gene: TRBD1
j_gene: TRBJ2-7
v_gene: TRBV28
abundance: NA
CDR3aa: CASSLGTGPYF
CDR3nt: TGTGCCAGCAGTTTAGGGACAGGACCGTACTTC

d_gene: NA
j_gene: TRBJ2-3
v_gene: TRBV28
abundance: NA
CDR3aa: CASITLNTDTQYF
CDR3nt: TGTGCCAGCATAACTCTTAACACAGATACGCAGTATTTT

d_gene: NA
j_gene: TRBJ1-1
v_gene: TRBV7-3
abundance: NA
CDR3aa: CASSSTGLNTEAFF
CDR3nt: TGTGCCAGCAGCTCCACAGGGTTGAACACTGAAGCTTTCTTT

d_gene: TRBD2
j_gene: TRBJ2-3
v_gene: TRBV7-2
abundance: NA
CDR3aa: CASSLALAVLGDTQYF
CDR3nt: TGTGCCAGCAGCTTAGCACTAGCGGTCCTGGGAGATACGCAGTATTTT

d_gene: TRBD1
j_gene: TRBJ2-1
v_gene: TRBV5-4
abundance: NA
CDR3aa: CASMSQGAYNEQFF
CDR3nt: TGTGCCAGCATGTCCCAGGGGGCCTACAATGAGCAGTTCTTC

d_gene: NA
j_gene: TRBJ1-4
v_gene: TRBV18
abundance: NA
CDR3aa: CASSPGQIEKLFF
CDR3nt: TGTGCCAGCTCACCCGGACAGATTGAAAAACTGTTTTTT

d_gene: TRBD2
j_gene: TRBJ2-1
v_gene: TRBV6-5
abundance: NA
CDR3aa: CASRASGVNEQFF
CDR3nt: TGTGCCAGCAGGGCTAGCGGGGTCAATGAGCAGTTCTTC

d_gene: TRBD2
j_gene: TRBJ2-5
v_gene: TRBV28
abundance: once
CDR3aa: CASSPTKSGRGYRFGETQYF
CDR3nt: TGTGCCAGCAGTCCGACAAAAAGCGGGAGAGGTTATAGGTTCGGAGAGACCCAGTACTTC

d_gene: TRBD2
j_gene: TRBJ2-3
v_gene: TRBV11-2
abundance: NA
CDR3aa: CASSFQGLAKYF
CDR3nt: TGTGCCAGCAGCTTTCAAGGACTAGCGAAGTATTTT

d_gene: NA
j_gene: TRBJ1-1
v_gene: TRBV7-9
abundance: NA
CDR3aa: CASSPGIRAFF
CDR3nt: TGTGCCAGCAGCCCCGGTATCAGGGCTTTCTTT

d_gene: TRBD2
j_gene: TRBJ2-3
v_gene: TRBV5-1
abundance: NA
CDR3aa: CASSLVGLAATDTQYF
CDR3nt: TGCGCCAGCAGCTTGGTGGGACTAGCGGCTACAGATACGCAGTATTTT

d_gene: NA
j_gene: TRBJ1-3
v_gene: TRBV2
abundance: NA
CDR3aa: CASSEEGGLGNTIYF
CDR3nt: TGTGCCAGCAGTGAGGAGGGAGGGCTCGGAAACACCATATATTTT

d_gene: TRBD1
j_gene: TRBJ1-5
v_gene: TRBV19
abundance: NA
CDR3aa: CASSIDLGAGTVGNQPQHF
CDR3nt: TGTGCCAGTAGTATAGATCTGGGGGCCGGGACAGTAGGCAATCAGCCCCAGCATTTT

d_gene: NA
j_gene: TRBJ2-5
v_gene: TRBV5-1
abundance: NA
CDR3aa: CASSLRATGYREGETQYF
CDR3nt: TGCGCCAGCAGCTTAAGAGCGACGGGGTATCGTGAGGGAGAGACCCAGTACTTC

d_gene: NA
j_gene: TRBJ2-5
v_gene: TRBV19
abundance: NA
CDR3aa: CASSHLAQETQYF
CDR3nt: TGTGCCAGTAGTCACCTGGCCCAAGAGACCCAGTACTTC

d_gene: NA
j_gene: TRBJ2-1
v_gene: TRBV10-3
abundance: NA
CDR3aa: CAISPGQVNEQFF
CDR3nt: TGTGCAATCAGCCCCGGACAAGTGAATGAGCAGTTCTTC

d_gene: TRBD1
j_gene: TRBJ2-5
v_gene: TRBV30
abundance: NA
CDR3aa: CAWSVQQGPQETQYF
CDR3nt: TGTGCCTGGAGTGTACAACAGGGGCCCCAAGAGACCCAGTACTTC

d_gene: TRBD1
j_gene: TRBJ1-3
v_gene: TRBV7-2
abundance: NA
CDR3aa: CASSTQGGGNTIYF
CDR3nt: TGTGCCAGCAGCACACAGGGGGGTGGAAACACCATATATTTT

d_gene: TRBD1
j_gene: TRBJ1-5
v_gene: TRBV5-1
abundance: NA
CDR3aa: CASSSTGGDQPQHF
CDR3nt: TGCGCCAGCAGCTCGACAGGGGGAGATCAGCCCCAGCATTTT

d_gene: NA
j_gene: TRBJ2-1
v_gene: TRBV21-1
abundance: NA
CDR3aa: CASSKNREWHNEQFF
CDR3nt: TGTGCCAGCAGCAAAAACAGGGAATGGCACAATGAGCAGTTCTTC

d_gene: NA
j_gene: TRBJ2-2
v_gene: TRBV27
abundance: NA
CDR3aa: CASSRTAGEYLDTGELFF
CDR3nt: TGTGCCAGCAGCCGAACGGCCGGGGAGTACTTGGACACCGGGGAGCTGTTTTTT

d_gene: TRBD2
j_gene: TRBJ2-5
v_gene: TRBV5-1
abundance: NA
CDR3aa: CASTTSGRRETQYF
CDR3nt: TGCGCCAGTACCACTAGCGGGAGACGAGAGACCCAGTACTTC

d_gene: NA
j_gene: TRBJ1-1
v_gene: TRBV4-3
abundance: once
CDR3aa: CASSQGQQVNTEAFF
CDR3nt: TGCGCCAGCAGCCAAGGTCAACAGGTGAACACTGAAGCTTTCTTT

d_gene: TRBD1
j_gene: TRBJ2-3
v_gene: TRBV5-1
abundance: once
CDR3aa: CASSPSGGSDTQYF
CDR3nt: TGCGCCAGCTCTCCATCAGGGGGCTCAGATACGCAGTATTTT

d_gene: TRBD1
j_gene: TRBJ2-6
v_gene: TRBV28
abundance: NA
CDR3aa: CASSLPYVTGFGANVLTF
CDR3nt: TGTGCCAGCAGTTTACCCTACGTGACAGGGTTCGGGGCCAACGTCCTGACTTTC

d_gene: NA
j_gene: TRBJ1-1
v_gene: TRBV10-1
abundance: few
CDR3aa: CASNLTGPLEAFF
CDR3nt: TGCGCCAGCAACTTAACAGGGCCCTTGGAAGCTTTCTTT

d_gene: TRBD1
j_gene: TRBJ2-7
v_gene: TRBV5-3
abundance: NA
CDR3aa: CARSLTGGFVDEQYF
CDR3nt: TGTGCCAGAAGTCTCACAGGGGGTTTTGTTGACGAGCAGTACTTC